A single sample gave rise to the 19 T cell receptor beta chains below, sequenced in a study of T cell repertoires in cytomegalovirus infection. These receptors have no identified antigens. TCRdb reprocessed the reads with MiXCR, giving one entry per CDR3 protein. The sample contains around 340,000 distinct CDR3 sequences, 25% to 35% of which appear only once. Specimen: cultured PBMCs, collected from culture after CMV antigen stimulation. Receptors originate from a human donor in good health (CMV status not recorded). Some clones in this sample may be carry-over from other donors' samples.

The gene calls are TRBV10-3 and TRBJ1-1; 7 nucleotides align to TRBD1. The CDR3 has 15 amino acids. V trimming: 3 bases; J trimming: 0 bases; junction bases outside the gene matches: 4. Germline V gene lookup returns CDR1 ENHRY and CDR2 SYGVKD. CDR3 sequence reads: CAISESGQMNTEAFF. In DNA form, the CDR3 reads TGTGCCATCAGTGAATCGGGACAGATGAACACTGAAGCTTTCTTT.

In this sample, this clonotype turned up a few times. The chain employs TRBV25-1 and TRBJ1-6; no clear D gene. CDR1 is MGHDK and CDR2 is SYGVNS in the germline V gene. V was pared by 1 base and J by 3 bases, with 7 bases between. The CDR3 covers 15 residues. CDR3 in amino acids: CASSESRDYNSPLHF. CDR3 nucleotide sequence: TGTGCCAGCAGTGAATCCCGGGACTATAATTCACCCCTCCACTTT.

This clonotype was counted once. This rearrangement joins TRBV28 to TRBJ2-4; possible D gene TRBD2, 6 bases. The V end lost 3 bases, the J end lost 7 bases, and 16 bases lay between the germline ends. The CDR3 loop spans 15 amino acids. Germline-derived CDR1 and CDR2 are MDHEN and SYDVKM. The CDR3 spells CASSFIGGPLNIQYF. CDR3 in DNA: TGTGCCAGCAGTTTTATTGGAGGGCCGTTGAACATTCAGTACTTC.

V and J are TRBV19 and TRBJ2-1, with D uncertain. CDR1 and CDR2 (germline): LNHDA, SQIVND (reference sequence). The CDR3 has 14 residues. Between the trimmed V and J ends, which lost 0 bases and 8 bases, there was a span of 11 bases. The CDR3 loop reads CASSIDPPGDEQFF. In DNA form, the CDR3 reads TGTGCCAGTAGTATAGATCCACCTGGGGATGAGCAGTTCTTC.

V is TRBV5-6 and J is TRBJ1-5, with D possibly being TRBD1 (5 bases). Germline V gene lookup returns CDR1 SGHDT and CDR2 YYEEEE. The germline V and J ends were trimmed by 3 bases and 2 bases, with 12 bases remaining between them. This CDR3 comprises 15 residues. CDR3 in DNA: TGTGCCAGCAGCTACCGGGGGGGTGGCAATCAGCCCCAGCATTTT. Its protein is CASSYRGGGNQPQHF.

This clonotype was observed at least ten times. V gene TRBV12-3 or TRBV12-4 combines with J gene TRBJ2-3; 10 bases fit TRBD2. There are 14 residues in the CDR3. The junction had 3 bases not matched to a gene; V was cut back by 3 bases and J by 6 bases. Here the CDR3 reads CASSLVAGGDTQYF. CDR3 nucleotides: TGTGCCAGCAGTTTGGTAGCGGGAGGTGATACGCAGTATTTT.

The chain uses TRBV7-2 and TRBJ2-3; D is possibly TRBD2 (7 bases). V shed 5 bases and J shed 12 bases, with 18 bases lying between them. The CDR3 has 13 residues. The germline CDR1 and CDR2 sequences are SGHTA and FQGNSA. The CDR3 DNA follows: TGTGCCAGCAGCCTCTCTCTCCGGGGGGCCCAGTATTTT. Its translation: CASSLSLRGAQYF.

This clonotype came up a few times. The V and J genes are TRBV29-1 and TRBJ2-4, with D maybe TRBD1 (5 bases). Trimming took off 3 bases at V and 6 bases at J, with 15 bases between the two ends. The length of the CDR3 is 14 residues. Germline V gene sequence: CDR1 SQVTM, CDR2 ANQGSEA. CDR3 nucleotide sequence: TGCAGCGTTGAGGACCCGACAGAACTAAACATTCAGTACTTC. Translating it yields CSVEDPTELNIQYF.

V and J are TRBV19 and TRBJ1-1, with 10 bases identical to TRBD1. CDR3 length equals 16 residues. Germline V CDR1 and CDR2: LNHDA, SQIVND (reference sequence). The ends lost 3 bases at V and 0 bases at J; junction bases unmatched: 4. The CDR3 spells CASSILGQGMNTEAFF. The CDR3 DNA follows: TGTGCCAGTAGTATTCTGGGACAGGGGATGAACACTGAAGCTTTCTTT. Supplemented by reference TRBV19 and TRBJ1-1, the full variable domain reads DGGITQSPKYLFRKEGQNVTLSCEQNLNHDAMYWYRQDPGQGLRLIYYSQIVNDFQKGDIAEGYSVSREKKESFPLTVTSAQKNPTAFYLCASSILGQGMNTEAFFGQGTRLTVV.

The chain employs TRBV12-3 or TRBV12-4 and TRBJ2-7; the match to TRBD1 covers 11 bases. This CDR3 comprises 13 residues. V trimming: 8 bases; J trimming: 4 bases; junction bases outside the gene matches: 4. This chain's CDR3 is CASAWDRGYEQYF. CDR3 DNA sequence: TGTGCCAGCGCCTGGGACAGGGGGTACGAGCAGTACTTC.

The chain has TRBV6-1 and TRBJ1-1, with D perhaps matching TRBD1 (5 bases). CDR1 is MNHNS and CDR2 is SASEGT in the germline V gene. CDR3 length equals 14 residues. V was shortened by 2 bases and J by 5 bases, with 12 bases between the two germline ends. CDR3 region: CASSEWGGTTEAFF. In DNA, the CDR3 is TGTGCCAGCAGTGAATGGGGGGGGACGACTGAAGCTTTCTTT.

As DNA, the CDR3 is TGCAGTGCGACATTCCCAGGACTTAGCTCCTACGAGCAGTACTTC. Translation: CSATFPGLSSYEQYF. The chain combines TRBV20-1 with TRBJ2-7, with D tentatively TRBD2 (5 bases). The germline V gene encodes CDR1 DFQATT and CDR2 SNEGSKA (reference sequence). V dropped 6 bases and J dropped 0 bases, with 18 bases sitting between them. This CDR3 is 15 amino acids long.

This chain links TRBV7-8 with TRBJ2-1; the D gene is possibly TRBD2 (5 bases). The CDR3 totals 15 residues. The germline CDR1 and CDR2 sequences are SGHVS and FQNEAQ. V lost 0 bases to trimming and J lost 4 bases, with 10 bases between them. The CDR3 coding sequence is TGTGCCAGCAGCTTAGCTCTAGCAGCGTACAATGAGCAGTTCTTC. The encoded protein is CASSLALAAYNEQFF.

The rearrangement links TRBV10-3 to TRBJ2-3, with D possibly matching TRBD2 (6 bases). The CDR3 covers 17 residues. CDR1 and CDR2 from the germline V gene are ENHRY and SYGVKD. Trimming removed 8 bases at V and 2 bases at J, with 23 bases between. This CDR3 reads CAIFFAGPPDPTDTQYF. The CDR3 DNA sequence: TGTGCCATCTTTTTCGCGGGGCCACCCGATCCCACAGATACGCAGTATTTT.

The chain recombines TRBV10-2 with TRBJ1-1, with a weak D call TRBD1 (6 bases). Germline lookup yields CDR1 WSHSY and CDR2 SAAADI. The CDR3 is 15 amino acids. V was trimmed by 3 bases and J by 0 bases, leaving 11 bases between them. The CDR3 here is CASSDAGTMNTEAFF. For the CDR3, the DNA is TGCGCCAGCAGTGATGCCGGGACAATGAACACTGAAGCTTTCTTT.

The chain joins TRBV7-3 to TRBJ2-1; maybe TRBD1 (10 bases). This CDR3 is 20 amino acids long. CDR1 and CDR2 (germline): SGHTA, FQGTGA. Trimming removed 4 bases at V and 8 bases at J, with 33 bases between. Here the CDR3 DNA reads TGTGCCAGCAGCTCCCTGACAGGGGGCGGGCTAGCGGGGATCCGCGATGAGCAGTTCTTC. It encodes CASSSLTGGGLAGIRDEQFF.

This clonotype was seen at least ten times. V and J are TRBV12-3 or TRBV12-4 and TRBJ1-1; D ambiguous. V lost 3 bases, J lost 0 bases, and 14 bases lay in between. The CDR3 runs 16 residues. CDR3 amino acids: CASSFGGFPLNTEAFF. The CDR3 DNA reads as TGTGCCAGCAGTTTTGGAGGTTTCCCCCTGAACACTGAAGCTTTCTTT.

V and J are TRBV20-1 and TRBJ2-5; D is tentatively TRBD1 or TRBD2 (5 bases each). This CDR3 has 13 residues. V shed 3 bases and J shed 2 bases, with 10 bases lying between them. Germline CDR1 reads DFQATT; CDR2 reads SNEGSKA (reference sequence). CDR3 protein: CSASEGPQETQYF. In DNA, the CDR3 is TGCAGTGCTAGTGAGGGACCTCAAGAGACCCAGTACTTC.

This clonotype showed up just a few times. The V gene is TRBV19, the J gene TRBJ1-4, with D maybe TRBD1 (6 bases). The germline gives CDR1 LNHDA, CDR2 SQIVND (reference sequence). V shed 6 bases and J shed 7 bases, with 12 bases lying between them. This CDR3 has 13 amino acids. The CDR3 here is CASRLGGVEKLFF. The CDR3 bases are TGTGCCAGTAGGCTTGGGGGCGTTGAAAAACTGTTTTTT.